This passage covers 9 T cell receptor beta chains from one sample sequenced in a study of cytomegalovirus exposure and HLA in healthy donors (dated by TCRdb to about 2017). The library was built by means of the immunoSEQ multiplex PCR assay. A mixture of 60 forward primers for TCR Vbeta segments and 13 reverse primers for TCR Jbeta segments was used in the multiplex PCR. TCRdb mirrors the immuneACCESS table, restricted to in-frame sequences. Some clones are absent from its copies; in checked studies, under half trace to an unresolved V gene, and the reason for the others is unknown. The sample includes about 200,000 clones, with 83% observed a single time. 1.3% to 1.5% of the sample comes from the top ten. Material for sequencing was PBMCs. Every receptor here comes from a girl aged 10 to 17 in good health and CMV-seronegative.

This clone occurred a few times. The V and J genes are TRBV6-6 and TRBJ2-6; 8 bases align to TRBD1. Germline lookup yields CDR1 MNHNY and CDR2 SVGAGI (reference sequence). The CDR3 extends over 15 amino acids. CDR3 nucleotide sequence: TGTATTACCGGGGACAGGTCCTCTGGGGCCAACGTCCTGACTTTC. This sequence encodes CITGDRSSGANVLTF.

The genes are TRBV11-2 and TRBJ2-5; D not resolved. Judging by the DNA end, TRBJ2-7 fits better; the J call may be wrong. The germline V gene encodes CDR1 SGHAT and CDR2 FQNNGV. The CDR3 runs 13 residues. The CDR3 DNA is TGTGCCAGCAGCTTAGGCCTTGTCTACGAGCAGTACTTC. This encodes CASSLGLVYEQYF.

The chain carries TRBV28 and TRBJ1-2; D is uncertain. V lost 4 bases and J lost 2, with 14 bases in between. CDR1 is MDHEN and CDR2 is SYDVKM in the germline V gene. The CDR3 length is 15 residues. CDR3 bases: TGTGCCAGCAGTTCCGTGGTGGCCCCAAACTATGGCTACACCTTC. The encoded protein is CASSSVVAPNYGYTF.

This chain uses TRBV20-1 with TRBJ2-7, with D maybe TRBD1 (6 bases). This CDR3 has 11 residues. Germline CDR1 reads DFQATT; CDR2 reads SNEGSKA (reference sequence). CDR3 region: CRADRSYEQYF. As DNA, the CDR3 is TGCAGGGCCGACAGGTCCTACGAGCAGTACTTC.

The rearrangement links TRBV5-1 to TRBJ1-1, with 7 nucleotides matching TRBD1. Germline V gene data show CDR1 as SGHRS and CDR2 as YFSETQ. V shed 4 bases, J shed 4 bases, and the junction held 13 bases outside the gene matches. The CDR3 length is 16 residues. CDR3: CASSTLSQGQSTEAFF. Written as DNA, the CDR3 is TGCGCCAGCAGCACACTATCACAGGGGCAGAGCACTGAAGCTTTCTTT.

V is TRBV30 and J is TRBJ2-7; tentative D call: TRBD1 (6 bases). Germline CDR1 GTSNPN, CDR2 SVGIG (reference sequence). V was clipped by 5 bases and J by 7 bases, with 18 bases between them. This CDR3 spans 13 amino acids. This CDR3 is CAWGETQGWEQYF. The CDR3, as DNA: TGTGCCTGGGGAGAGACCCAGGGGTGGGAGCAGTACTTC.

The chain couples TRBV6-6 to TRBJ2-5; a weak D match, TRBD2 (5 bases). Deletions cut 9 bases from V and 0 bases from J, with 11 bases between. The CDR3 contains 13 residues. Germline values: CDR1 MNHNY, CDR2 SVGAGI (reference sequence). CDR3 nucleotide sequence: TGTGCCAGTAGTCGAGGGTACCAAGAGACCCAGTACTTC. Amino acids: CASSRGYQETQYF.

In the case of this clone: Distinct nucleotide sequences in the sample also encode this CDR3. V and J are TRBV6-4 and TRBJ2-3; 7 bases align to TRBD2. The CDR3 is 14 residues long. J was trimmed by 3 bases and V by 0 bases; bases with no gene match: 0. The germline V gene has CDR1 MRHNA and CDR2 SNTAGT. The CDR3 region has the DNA TGTGCCAGCAGTGACTCAGCGGGAACAGATACGCAGTATTTT. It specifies CASSDSAGTDTQYF.

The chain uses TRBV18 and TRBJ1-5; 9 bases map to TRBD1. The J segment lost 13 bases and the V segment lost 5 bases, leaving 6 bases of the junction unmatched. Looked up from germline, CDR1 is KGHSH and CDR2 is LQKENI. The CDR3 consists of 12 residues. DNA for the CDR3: TGTGCCAGCTCAGGCCGGACAGGGGCTCAGCATTTT. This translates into CASSGRTGAQHF.